Listed here are 7 T cell receptor beta chains from one sample, sequenced in a study of beta chain features in type 1 diabetes. Investigators reverse transcribed all isolated RNA, so they sequenced expressed TCRB transcripts. Assay used: immunoSEQ multiplex PCR; TCRdb lists only in-frame clones, some missing. The sample has approximately 470,000 clones; approximately 31% are singletons. Sequences were obtained from naive CD4+ T cells from blood. The source is a man in his late teens or twenties in good health.

The V gene is TRBV18, the J gene TRBJ2-7, with TRBD1 identical over 7 bases. Germline values: CDR1 KGHSH, CDR2 LQKENI. The CDR3 extends over 14 amino acids. Germline trimming cut 1 base from V and 4 bases from J; bases unmatched to any gene: 4. The CDR3 DNA reads TGTGCCAGCTCACCACAGACACAGGGGTACGAGCAGTACTTC. Protein: CASSPQTQGYEQYF.

V gene TRBV7-9 combines with J gene TRBJ2-1; 7 bases match TRBD2. The ends lost 3 bases at V and 4 bases at J; junction bases unmatched: 6. The CDR3 is 15 amino acids. From germline, CDR1 is SEHNR and CDR2 FQNEAQ (reference sequence). The CDR3 spells CASSFMAGEYNEQFF. The CDR3 DNA reads as TGTGCCAGCAGCTTTATGGCGGGAGAATACAATGAGCAGTTCTTC.

This clone turned up a few times. This sequence joins TRBV30 and TRBJ2-6; 9 bases line up with TRBD1. This CDR3 is 18 amino acids long. V dropped 3 bases and J dropped 0; count of bases not matched to a gene: 9. Germline V gene lookup returns CDR1 GTSNPN and CDR2 SVGIG (reference sequence). The CDR3 nucleotides read TGTGCCTGGAGGGCCGGGACAGGGAAAACCTCTGGGGCCAACGTCCTGACTTTC. This translates into CAWRAGTGKTSGANVLTF.

There are a few counts of this clone. The rearrangement joins TRBV29-1 to TRBJ2-1; maybe TRBD2 (7 bases). The V gene's germline CDR1 is SQVTM and CDR2 ANQGSEA. Trimming took 7 bases from V and 6 from J, leaving 16 bases between them. CDR3 length equals 13 residues. CDR3 sequence: CSGGHREGNEQFF. The CDR3 region has the DNA TGCAGCGGTGGACACAGGGAGGGCAATGAGCAGTTCTTC.

This sequence joins TRBV7-2 and TRBJ2-1, with D maybe TRBD2 (5 bases). V dropped 3 bases and J dropped 0 bases, with 9 bases sitting between them. This CDR3 region has 15 residues. The germline CDR1 and CDR2 sequences are SGHTA and FQGNSA. CDR3 region: CASSFSRGSYNEQFF. CDR3 nucleotides: TGTGCCAGCAGCTTTAGTCGGGGCTCCTACAATGAGCAGTTCTTC.

The chain employs TRBV7-9 and TRBJ1-5, with TRBD1 matching over 12 bases. Looked up from germline, CDR1 is SEHNR and CDR2 is FQNEAQ (reference sequence). Germline trimming cut 3 bases from V and 0 bases from J; bases unmatched to any gene: 0. CDR3 size: 16 residues. This CDR3 is CASSLGQGASNQPQHF. In nucleotides, the CDR3 is TGTGCCAGCAGCTTGGGACAGGGGGCTAGCAATCAGCCCCAGCATTTT.

V and J are TRBV7-2 and TRBJ2-3; D is perhaps TRBD1 (5 bases). Germline V gene sequence: CDR1 SGHTA, CDR2 FQGNSA. V lost 4 bases and J 7 bases, leaving 12 bases between the germline ends. The CDR3 covers 13 residues. CDR3 in amino acids: CASSSDRANTQYF. The CDR3 DNA follows: TGTGCCAGCAGCTCCGACAGAGCTAATACGCAGTATTTT.